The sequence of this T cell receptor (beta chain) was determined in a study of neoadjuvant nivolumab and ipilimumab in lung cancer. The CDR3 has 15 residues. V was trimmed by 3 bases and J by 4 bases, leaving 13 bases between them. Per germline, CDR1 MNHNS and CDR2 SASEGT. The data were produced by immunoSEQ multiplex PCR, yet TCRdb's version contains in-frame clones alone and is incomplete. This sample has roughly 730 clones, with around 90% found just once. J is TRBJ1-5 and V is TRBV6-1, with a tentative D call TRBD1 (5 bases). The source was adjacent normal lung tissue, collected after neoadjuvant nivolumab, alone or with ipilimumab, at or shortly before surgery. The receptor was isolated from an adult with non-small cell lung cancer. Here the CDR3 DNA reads TGTGCCAGCAGTGACCCGGGACGGGGAAATCAGCCCCAGCATTTT. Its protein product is CASSDPGRGNQPQHF.